One and the same sample provided the 30 T cell receptor beta chains below, sequenced in a study of T-cell reconstitution after alpha-beta-depleted transplantation in children. Library preparation (for TCRbeta) was performed with unique molecular identifiers. TCRdb ran MiXCR on the PCR reads and lists one entry per CDR3 protein. The repertoire consists of about 600,000 distinct CDR3 sequences, with 10% to 15% occurring once and the leading ten covering 2.2%. Source: PBMCs, mostly from graft donor cells, taken 360 days after TCRalphabeta/CD19-depleted stem cell transplant. The receptor set was obtained from a male patient under 18 who had a stem cell transplant for acute myeloid leukemia, so the T cells may come from the graft donor.

This chain uses TRBV29-1 with TRBJ1-5; D remains ambiguous. Germline V gene lookup returns CDR1 SQVTM and CDR2 ANQGSEA. The CDR3 is 13 residues long. The ends were cut back, 4 bases at V and 10 bases at J, with 17 bases in the middle. The CDR3 DNA follows: TGCAGCGTTGTGATCCGTGTTCCCGGACCCCAGCATTTT. Translated: CSVVIRVPGPQHF.

This clonotype was counted a few times. This chain connects TRBV12-3 or TRBV12-4 to TRBJ2-1; TRBD1 is a possible D gene (6 bases). The V end lost 6 bases, the J end lost 1 base, and 19 bases lay between the germline ends. The length of the CDR3 is 17 residues. CDR3 sequence reads: CASSWGRGGLSYNEQFF. CDR3 nucleotides: TGTGCCAGCAGCTGGGGACGAGGGGGTCTTTCCTACAATGAGCAGTTCTTC.

This clonotype was detected a few times. V is TRBV15 and J is TRBJ2-3; 8 nucleotides match TRBD2. V dropped 3 bases and J dropped 2; count of bases not matched to a gene: 10. In germline, CDR1 is LNHNV, CDR2 YYDKDF (reference sequence). CDR3 size: 17 residues. The CDR3 sequence: CATSRPGTRRPTDTQYF. CDR3 nucleotides: TGTGCCACCAGCAGGCCCGGGACTAGAAGGCCCACAGATACGCAGTATTTT. The full variable domain, with the rest looked up from reference TRBV15 and TRBJ2-3, is DAMVIQNPRYQVTQFGKPVTLSCSQTLNHNVMYWYQQKSSQAPKLLFHYYDKDFNNEADTPDNFQSRRPNTSFCFLDIRSPGLGDTAMYLCATSRPGTRRPTDTQYFGPGTRLTVL.

This clonotype was observed a few times. The chain employs TRBV20-1 and TRBJ1-5, with TRBD1 identical over 7 bases. Germline CDR1 is DFQATT and CDR2 is SNEGSKA (reference sequence). The CDR3 loop spans 11 amino acids. The CDR3, as DNA: TGCAGCGCAGGGGGAAGCCAGCCCCAGCATTTT. It yields the protein CSAGGSQPQHF.

This clonotype was recorded many times. The rearrangement joins TRBV10-3 to TRBJ2-5; D uncertain. The V gene's germline CDR1 is ENHRY and CDR2 SYGVKD. V shed 3 bases and J shed 4 bases, with 6 bases lying between them. This CDR3 is 12 amino acids long. The CDR3 DNA reads as TGTGCCATCAGTGACACTCGAGAGACCCAGTACTTC. Residues: CAISDTRETQYF.

This clonotype showed up many times. The V and J genes are TRBV4-3 and TRBJ2-1; perhaps TRBD1 as D (6 bases). This CDR3 is built from 15 residues. Deletions cut 4 bases from V and 2 bases from J, with 12 bases between. From germline, CDR1 is LGHNA and CDR2 YSLEER. CDR3 sequence: CASSRDGTTYNEQFF. Written as DNA, the CDR3 is TGCGCCAGCAGCCGGGACGGGACAACCTACAATGAGCAGTTCTTC.

Only a few counts were recorded for this clonotype. The rearrangement uses TRBV12-3 or TRBV12-4 and TRBJ2-4; D possibly corresponds to TRBD1 (6 bases). V lost 7 bases and J 5 bases, leaving 18 bases between the germline ends. The CDR3 consists of 15 residues. The CDR3 nucleotides are TGTGCCAGCAAGGGATCGGGACAACCCCAAAACATTCAGTACTTC. It encodes CASKGSGQPQNIQYF.

The chain joins TRBV29-1 to TRBJ2-5; D is tentatively TRBD1 or TRBD2 (5 bases each). CDR3 length equals 13 residues. Germline loops: CDR1 SQVTM, CDR2 ANQGSEA. V was clipped by 5 bases and J by 13 bases, with 23 bases between them. The CDR3 sequence: CSVSWESRERLYF. In DNA, the CDR3 is TGCAGCGTTTCCTGGGAATCCAGGGAGCGACTGTACTTC. Looking up the rest from reference TRBV29-1 and TRBJ2-5 gives the full variable domain: SAVISQKPSRDICQRGTSLTIQCQVDSQVTMMFWYRQQPGQSLTLIATANQGSEATYESGFVIDKFPISRPNLTFSTLTVSNMSPEDSSIYLCSVSWESRERLYFGPGTRLLVL.

This clonotype was seen many times. The chain has TRBV6-2 or TRBV6-3 and TRBJ1-1; TRBD1 matches 10 bases. Germline V gene lookup returns CDR1 MNHEY and CDR2 SVGEGT. V was clipped by 6 bases and J by 7 bases; unmatched bases: 11. This CDR3 region has 15 residues. The CDR3 nucleotides read TGTGCCAGCAGGATCCGAGGGGACAGGGGAATTGAAGCTTTCTTT. Translating it yields CASRIRGDRGIEAFF.

The rearrangement uses TRBV28 and TRBJ2-1, with D possibly being TRBD1 or TRBD2 (6 bases each). The germline V gene encodes CDR1 MDHEN and CDR2 SYDVKM. V was clipped by 4 bases and J by 10 bases, with 20 bases between them. The CDR3 consists of 15 residues. DNA for the CDR3: TGTGCCAGCAGTTCCAATCGCCGGGGGCCTGTGGAGCAGTTCTTC. Translated: CASSSNRRGPVEQFF.

This clonotype was seen at least ten times. The chain is built from TRBV12-3 or TRBV12-4 and TRBJ2-2; 11 bases are a match to TRBD1. V was pared by 3 bases and J by 4 bases, with 13 bases of the junction left unmatched. This CDR3 has 19 residues. This chain's CDR3 is CASSFLRTGGYMGTGELFF. The CDR3 DNA reads TGTGCCAGCAGTTTTTTAAGGACAGGGGGCTACATGGGCACCGGGGAGCTGTTTTTT.

This clonotype has a handful of counts. The chain uses TRBV6-5 and TRBJ1-2, with D possibly being TRBD1 (5 bases). The CDR3 is made up of 15 amino acids. The V gene lost 2 bases and the J gene lost 4 bases, with 14 bases spanning the gap. CDR1 MNHEY and CDR2 SVGAGI come from the germline V gene. Written as DNA, the CDR3 is TGTGCCAGCAGTTACCCAGGGCCACCATTCTATGGCTACACCTTC. Amino acid sequence: CASSYPGPPFYGYTF.

This clonotype has just a few counts. The chain couples TRBV20-1 to TRBJ2-3; possibly TRBD1 or TRBD2 for D (6 bases each). Germline V gives CDR1 DFQATT, CDR2 SNEGSKA (reference sequence). This CDR3 contains 12 residues. CDR3 region: CGGGFDTDTQYF. The CDR3, as DNA: TGCGGAGGGGGGTTCGACACAGATACGCAGTATTTT.

V is TRBV9 and J is TRBJ2-2, with TRBD1 identical over 7 bases. J gave up 1 base and V 4 bases, and 4 bases lay outside the gene matches. CDR3 size: 15 residues. Germline CDR1 is SGDLS and CDR2 is YYNGEE. The CDR3 loop reads CASSHRQGNTGELFF. The CDR3 coding sequence is TGTGCCAGCAGCCATCGACAGGGGAACACCGGGGAGCTGTTTTTT.

This clonotype was recorded at least ten times. The rearrangement uses TRBV27 and TRBJ2-1; 10 bases are shared with TRBD2. The CDR3 runs 13 residues. The germline gives CDR1 MNHEY, CDR2 SMNVEV (reference sequence). The J segment lost 13 bases and the V segment lost 3 bases, leaving 6 bases of the junction unmatched. CDR3 DNA sequence: TGTGCCAGCAGTTTGGGGCTAGCGGGAGTCCAGTTCTTC. Translation gives CASSLGLAGVQFF.

The V gene is TRBV11-2, the J gene TRBJ1-5, with 7 bases that match TRBD1. The CDR3 has 14 amino acids. Germline CDR1 is SGHAT and CDR2 is FQNNGV. With 8 bases clipped from V and 2 bases from J, the junction kept 6 bases outside the gene matches. CDR3 in amino acids: CASAYRGGNQPQHF. The CDR3, as DNA: TGTGCCAGCGCTTACAGGGGCGGCAATCAGCCCCAGCATTTT.

The genes are TRBV28 and TRBJ2-3, with 8 positions matching TRBD2. J lost 1 base, V lost 3 bases, and 3 bases had no gene match. Looked up from germline, CDR1 is MDHEN and CDR2 is SYDVKM. The CDR3 runs 15 residues. The CDR3 nucleotides are TGTGCCAGCAGTTTGCGGACTAGCCGCACAGATACGCAGTATTTT. Translating it yields CASSLRTSRTDTQYF.

This chain uses TRBV7-2 with TRBJ2-1, with 15 nucleotides matching TRBD2. The V segment lost 5 bases and the J segment 11 bases; nucleotides outside the gene matches: 7. The CDR3 loop spans 15 amino acids. Germline CDR1 SGHTA, CDR2 FQGNSA. The CDR3 DNA reads TGTGCCAGCAGCGGTCCGGGACTAGCGGGAGGTAAGCAGTTCTTC. It translates to CASSGPGLAGGKQFF.

This clonotype was seen a handful of times. The chain uses TRBV3-1 and TRBJ2-1, with 14 positions matching TRBD2. With 2 bases clipped from V and 0 bases from J, the junction kept 18 bases outside the gene matches. This CDR3 has 23 amino acids. Germline loops: CDR1 LGHDT, CDR2 YNNKEL (reference sequence). Here the CDR3 DNA reads TGTGCCAGCAGCCAATACGGAGCTGGGACTAGCGGGAGCACCATCAGCTCCTACAATGAGCAGTTCTTC. Translating it yields CASSQYGAGTSGSTISSYNEQFF.

This clonotype was seen at least ten times. V gene TRBV9 combines with J gene TRBJ2-7; 7 nucleotides agree with TRBD1. Germline assignment: CDR1 SGDLS and CDR2 YYNGEE. This CDR3 is built from 15 residues. V dropped 0 bases and J dropped 0; count of bases not matched to a gene: 3. The CDR3 region has the DNA TGTGCCAGCAGCGTAGAAGGGACAGCCTCCTACGAGCAGTACTTC. Encoded protein: CASSVEGTASYEQYF. The full variable domain, in which reference TRBV9 and TRBJ2-7 provide the parts outside the CDR3, is DSGVTQTPKHLITATGQRVTLRCSPRSGDLSVYWYQQSLDQGLQFLIQYYNGEERAKGNILERFSAQQFPDLHSELNLSSLELGDSALYFCASSVEGTASYEQYFGPGTRLTVT.

The chain uses TRBV20-1 and TRBJ2-5; no firm D call. V gave up 7 bases and J gave up 5 bases, with 11 bases separating them. Germline CDR1 DFQATT, CDR2 SNEGSKA (reference sequence). The CDR3 is made up of 11 amino acids. The CDR3, as DNA: TGCAGTGAGAAGGAGCAGGAGACCCAGTACTTC. Translation: CSEKEQETQYF.

This clonotype was recorded a few times. The CDR3 DNA reads TGCAGCGTCGATGGGGGGGGTTACAATGAGCAGTTCTTC. Amino acids: CSVDGGGYNEQFF. The rearrangement joins TRBV29-1 to TRBJ2-1; 7 bases are a match to TRBD2. There are 13 residues in the CDR3. V shed 6 bases, J shed 4 bases, and the junction held 6 bases outside the gene matches. Germline values: CDR1 SQVTM, CDR2 ANQGSEA.

This clonotype has a handful of counts. CDR3 sequence reads: CASSQGVAGVAYEQYF. CDR3 nucleotides: TGTGCCAGCAGCCAAGGAGTAGCGGGAGTAGCATACGAGCAGTACTTC. The V gene is TRBV14, the J gene TRBJ2-7; TRBD2 aligns across 9 bases. The CDR3 extends over 16 amino acids. V shed 1 base, J shed 4 bases, and the junction held 8 bases outside the gene matches. CDR1 and CDR2 (germline): SGHDN, FVKESK.

This clonotype showed up just a few times. The chain links TRBV7-8 to TRBJ2-2; 7 bases fit TRBD1. The V and J ends lost 3 bases and 4 bases, in that order; junction bases with no gene match: 2. From germline, CDR1 is SGHVS and CDR2 FQNEAQ. The CDR3 loop spans 14 amino acids. This CDR3 reads CASSLGTVTGELFF. CDR3 nucleotides: TGTGCCAGCAGCTTGGGGACAGTCACCGGGGAGCTGTTTTTT.

This clonotype was detected many times. The chain joins TRBV3-1 to TRBJ2-2; 15 bases map to TRBD2. Per the germline V gene, CDR1 is LGHDT and CDR2 is YNNKEL (reference sequence). The V and J ends lost 4 bases and 6 bases, in that order; junction bases with no gene match: 6. The CDR3 loop spans 17 amino acids. Here the CDR3 reads CASSLGLAGGPAGELFF. The DNA of the CDR3 is TGTGCCAGCAGCCTCGGACTAGCGGGAGGGCCCGCCGGGGAGCTGTTTTTT.

The chain couples TRBV27 to TRBJ2-7, with a tentative D call TRBD1 (6 bases). V dropped 4 bases and J dropped 2 bases, with 18 bases sitting between them. Per germline, CDR1 MNHEY and CDR2 SMNVEV (reference sequence). This CDR3 is built from 16 residues. The CDR3 sequence is CASSSRLRGNAYEQYF. CDR3 bases: TGTGCCAGCAGTTCCCGCCTGAGGGGGAATGCCTACGAGCAGTACTTC.

This clonotype occurred a few times. V gene TRBV29-1 combines with J gene TRBJ1-1; no firm D call. This CDR3 is 13 amino acids long. Germline loops: CDR1 SQVTM, CDR2 ANQGSEA. Between the trimmed V and J ends, which lost 0 bases and 5 bases, there was a span of 10 bases. In DNA form, the CDR3 reads TGCAGCGTTGAAGAGGGCGGCGGTACTGAAGCTTTCTTT. Translating gives CSVEEGGGTEAFF.

The sample holds a few counts of this clonotype. V gene TRBV7-3 combines with J gene TRBJ1-1; TRBD1 agrees at 7 bases. Germline lookup yields CDR1 SGHTA and CDR2 FQGTGA. The CDR3 has 14 amino acids. Trimming at V came to 1 base and at J to 4 bases, leaving 3 bases not matched to a gene. CDR3 sequence reads: CASSLMGQTTEAFF. In DNA, the CDR3 is TGTGCCAGCAGCTTAATGGGACAGACCACTGAAGCTTTCTTT.

This clonotype has only a few counts. The chain uses TRBV11-3 and TRBJ2-5; TRBD1 matches 8 bases. The V gene's germline CDR1 is SGHNT and CDR2 YENEEA. The ends lost 5 bases at V and 8 bases at J; junction bases unmatched: 13. This CDR3 region has 15 residues. CDR3 DNA sequence: TGTGCCAGCAGCCCAGGGACAGGACCTTCGGGAACCCAGTACTTC. Its translation is CASSPGTGPSGTQYF.

In this sample, this clonotype turned up a few times. The chain uses TRBV10-3 and TRBJ2-2; 8 bases match TRBD2. The CDR3 covers 15 residues. The trim removed 10 bases at V and 3 bases at J, leaving 10 bases unmatched. The V gene's germline CDR1 is ENHRY and CDR2 SYGVKD. The DNA for the CDR3 is TGTGCCACCGTGACTAGCGAGTCGGACACCGGGGAGCTGTTTTTT. Residues: CATVTSESDTGELFF.